The source of this TCR beta chain is a study of radiotherapy plus CTLA-4 blockade in lung cancer. Focal radiation plus CTLA-4 blockade with ipilimumab was given to patients with chemo-refractory metastatic non-small-cell lung cancer. The repertoire was sequenced with immunoSEQ multiplex PCR; TCRdb's copy has only in-frame clones and lacks some. Of tens of thousands of clones detected, roughly four fifths appear once; the ten largest clones hold more than 0.65%. CDR3 size: 14 residues. Trimming removed 5 bases from V and 1 base from J, with 11 bases in between. CDR1 MDHEN and CDR2 SYDVKM come from the germline V gene.

The source material was peripheral blood, sampled from a patient treated with radiotherapy plus ipilimumab. This TCR was recovered from a human donor with non-small cell lung cancer who had stable disease on radiotherapy plus ipilimumab. The chain has TRBV28 and TRBJ2-5, with D possibly being TRBD2 (5 bases). CDR3: CASSRDGLQETQYF. The CDR3 bases are TGTGCCAGCAGTCGGGATGGACTCCAAGAGACCCAGTACTTC.